What follows are 24 T cell receptor beta chains derived from one specimen sequenced in a study of blood T cell repertoires in COVID-19. This table comes from immunoSEQ multiplex PCR, and its TCRdb copy is limited to in-frame clones, with some not included. The sample contains 100,000 to 150,000 clones, roughly 90% of which appear only once. Sequenced material: peripheral blood. The receptors were sampled from a man in his fifties with active COVID-19.

The chain links TRBV14 to TRBJ1-5; the D gene is possibly TRBD1 (5 bases). CDR3 length: 16 residues. Trimming took off 0 bases at V and 5 bases at J, with 14 bases between the two ends. Germline CDR1 SGHDN, CDR2 FVKESK. The CDR3, as DNA: TGTGCCAGCAGCCAAGAGGGGCGGTGGAGCGATCAGCCCCAGCATTTT. Protein sequence: CASSQEGRWSDQPQHF. The full variable domain, its missing parts supplied by reference TRBV14 and TRBJ1-5, is EAGVTQFPSHSVIEKGQTVTLRCDPISGHDNLYWYRRVMGKEIKFLLHFVKESKQDESGMPNNRFLAERTGGTYSTLKVQPAELEDSGVYFCASSQEGRWSDQPQHFGDGTRLSIL.

The chain combines TRBV24-1 with TRBJ2-1; maybe TRBD2 (6 bases). The germline gives CDR1 KGHDR, CDR2 SFDVKD. The CDR3 is made up of 15 amino acids. The V and J ends lost 0 bases and 6 bases respectively, with 11 bases between them. The CDR3 nucleotides are TGTGCCACCAGTGATTTGCCGGGACTCGTCAATGAGCAGTTCTTC. The encoded protein is CATSDLPGLVNEQFF.

The rearrangement links TRBV29-1 to TRBJ2-5, with D possibly TRBD1 on 6 matching bases. Trimming took 1 base from V and 5 from J, leaving 20 bases between them. Germline V CDR1 and CDR2: SQVTM, ANQGSEA. The CDR3 contains 16 residues. The CDR3 protein is CSVEVPPNRVRETQYF. CDR3 DNA: TGCAGCGTTGAAGTCCCCCCCAACAGGGTTCGTGAGACCCAGTACTTC.

Only a few counts were recorded for this clone. V usage is TRBV6-6 and J usage is TRBJ1-2; 11 nucleotides agree with TRBD1. The ends lost 5 bases at V and 4 bases at J; junction bases unmatched: 3. The germline V gene has CDR1 MNHNY and CDR2 SVGAGI (reference sequence). The CDR3 runs 14 residues. The CDR3 bases are TGTGCCAGCAGTGGACAGGGGGCTATCTATGGCTACACCTTC. Translating it yields CASSGQGAIYGYTF.

J is TRBJ2-1 and V is TRBV24-1, with 8 bases matching TRBD2. This CDR3 has 15 amino acids. Germline V gene lookup returns CDR1 KGHDR and CDR2 SFDVKD. The V segment lost 3 bases and the J segment 7 bases; nucleotides outside the gene matches: 7. CDR3 in amino acids: CATSDPGLVRNEQFF. Written as DNA, the CDR3 is TGTGCCACCAGTGATCCGGGACTAGTCAGAAATGAGCAGTTCTTC.

The chain is built from TRBV6-5 and TRBJ1-3; 9 bases fit TRBD1. Germline CDR1 and CDR2: MNHEY and SVGAGI. The CDR3 is made up of 14 amino acids. The V gene end was trimmed by 8 bases and the J gene end by 4 bases; junction bases not matched to a gene: 6. DNA of the CDR3: TGTGCCAGCTCCCGGACAGGGGCAGGAAACACCATATATTTT. Translated: CASSRTGAGNTIYF.

V gene TRBV7-9 combines with J gene TRBJ1-4, with 8 bases lining up with TRBD1. Germline V gives CDR1 SEHNR, CDR2 FQNEAQ (reference sequence). The CDR3 sequence is 15 residues long. V was clipped by 5 bases and J by 8 bases; unmatched bases: 10. As DNA, the CDR3 is TGTGCCAGCAGCAATCCGGGGACAGGAGACGAAAAACTGTTTTTT. Translation: CASSNPGTGDEKLFF.

This rearrangement joins TRBV9 to TRBJ2-3; a weak D match, TRBD1 (6 bases). The CDR3 has 15 amino acids. The V gene's germline CDR1 is SGDLS and CDR2 YYNGEE. V lost 3 bases, J lost 0 bases, and 11 bases lay in between. The CDR3 here is CASSAGHSSTDTQYF. CDR3 DNA sequence: TGTGCCAGCAGCGCGGGACACAGTAGCACAGATACGCAGTATTTT.

The chain links TRBV5-1 to TRBJ2-1; a weak D match, TRBD1 (5 bases). Trimming took off 1 base at V and 5 bases at J, with 16 bases between the two ends. Germline loops: CDR1 SGHRS, CDR2 YFSETQ. The CDR3 is 16 amino acids. The CDR3 DNA follows: TGCGCCAGCAGCTTGTTCACCAGGGCCCTCGACAATGAGCAGTTCTTC. Protein: CASSLFTRALDNEQFF.

The rearrangement links TRBV18 to TRBJ2-7; perhaps TRBD1 as D (5 bases). CDR1 is KGHSH and CDR2 is LQKENI in the germline V gene. The CDR3 contains 14 residues. With 1 base removed from V and 4 bases from J, the gap between germline ends came to 11 bases. CDR3: CASSPQGKGYEQYF. DNA for the CDR3: TGTGCCAGCTCACCACAGGGGAAAGGTTACGAGCAGTACTTC.

This clone came up once. The chain combines TRBV12-3 or TRBV12-4 with TRBJ1-4, with 9 bases that match TRBD1. Germline trimming cut 4 bases from V and 10 bases from J; bases unmatched to any gene: 1. The CDR3 spans 12 residues. This CDR3 reads CASSSDRGKLFF. The CDR3 bases are TGTGCCAGCAGTTCGGACAGGGGAAAACTGTTTTTT.

The chain combines TRBV5-6 with TRBJ2-5; tentatively, D is TRBD1 (6 bases). Germline V CDR1 and CDR2: SGHDT, YYEEEE. V was trimmed by 0 bases and J by 4 bases, leaving 13 bases between them. The CDR3 is 15 amino acids. As DNA, the CDR3 is TGTGCCAGCAGCTTGGTGGGTGGGGGCGGAGAGACCCAGTACTTC. Amino acids: CASSLVGGGGETQYF.

This clone was picked up one time. This chain links TRBV5-1 with TRBJ2-1; 8 nucleotides match TRBD2. Germline-derived CDR1 and CDR2 are SGHRS and YFSETQ. After removal of 4 bases from V and 7 bases from J, the junction contained 4 bases not matched to a gene. The CDR3 is 13 amino acids. This CDR3 reads CASSDREGNEQFF. Here the CDR3 DNA reads TGCGCCAGCAGCGACCGGGAGGGGAATGAGCAGTTCTTC.

This clone was seen more than once but under ten times. This chain connects TRBV5-5 to TRBJ1-6, with D perhaps matching TRBD1 (6 bases). The CDR3 consists of 13 residues. V shed 4 bases and J shed 10 bases, with 12 bases lying between them. The V gene's germline CDR1 is SGHKS and CDR2 YYEKEE (reference sequence). The CDR3 coding sequence is TGTGCCAGCAGCGTAACAGGGCAATCACCCCTCCACTTT. This gives the protein CASSVTGQSPLHF.

The CDR3 coding sequence is TGTGCCAGCAGGCGGGGCCGGAATGAGCAGTTCTTC. Its protein product is CASRRGRNEQFF. The chain joins TRBV12-3 or TRBV12-4 to TRBJ2-1; a possible D gene is TRBD2 (6 bases). The V end lost 6 bases, the J end lost 7 bases, and 10 bases lay between the germline ends. There are 12 residues in the CDR3.

The rearrangement uses TRBV7-8 and TRBJ1-1; no reliable D call. CDR3 size: 15 residues. Trimming shortened V by 5 bases and J by 5 bases, and 18 bases separated the two germline ends. The germline V gene has CDR1 SGHVS and CDR2 FQNEAQ. Written as DNA, the CDR3 is TGTGCCAGCAGCACCCCGGCGGGGTTCAGGACTGAAGCTTTCTTT. Protein: CASSTPAGFRTEAFF.

The chain uses TRBV18 and TRBJ2-7, with 10 nucleotides matching TRBD1. Germline V gene lookup returns CDR1 KGHSH and CDR2 LQKENI. V was pared by 4 bases and J by 2 bases, with 2 bases of the junction left unmatched. The CDR3 length is 14 residues. DNA for the CDR3: TGTGCCAGCTCACGACAGGGGGCCGCCTACGAGCAGTACTTC. Its translation: CASSRQGAAYEQYF.

The rearrangement joins TRBV19 to TRBJ2-2; unclear D gene. Trimming took 0 bases from V and 3 from J, leaving 8 bases between them. This CDR3 has 15 residues. Germline V CDR1 and CDR2: LNHDA, SQIVND (reference sequence). CDR3 sequence: CASSIEAGYTGELFF. CDR3 coding DNA: TGTGCCAGTAGTATAGAGGCAGGATACACCGGGGAGCTGTTTTTT.

This clone was recorded a few times. This sequence joins TRBV6-5 and TRBJ1-2, with a tentative D call TRBD1 (6 bases). V lost 5 bases, J lost 4 bases, and 17 bases lay in between. This CDR3 comprises 15 residues. Germline CDR1 and CDR2: MNHEY and SVGAGI. The CDR3 loop is CASSQQGMVVYGYTF. As DNA, the CDR3 is TGTGCCAGCAGTCAACAGGGTATGGTCGTCTATGGCTACACCTTC.

The chain has TRBV6-1 and TRBJ1-1, with 7 positions matching TRBD1. CDR1 and CDR2 from the germline V gene are MNHNS and SASEGT. The CDR3 has 16 amino acids. V trimming: 4 bases; J trimming: 4 bases; junction bases outside the gene matches: 12. CDR3 in amino acids: CASSGGTELRGTEAFF. CDR3 in DNA: TGTGCCAGCAGTGGGGGGACAGAGCTAAGGGGCACTGAAGCTTTCTTT.

In its sample, this clone was seen once. The chain couples TRBV11-2 to TRBJ2-1; 9 bases are shared with TRBD2. J gave up 3 bases and V 4 bases, and 10 bases lay outside the gene matches. The CDR3 has 17 residues. In germline, CDR1 is SGHAT, CDR2 FQNNGV. The CDR3 loop reads CASSSGGGGRDYNEQFF. The CDR3 coding sequence is TGTGCCAGCAGCTCCGGCGGGGGGGGAAGGGACTACAATGAGCAGTTCTTC.

CDR3 sequence: CASSRGQANTGELFF. CDR3 in DNA: TGTGCCAGCAGTAGGGGACAGGCGAACACCGGGGAGCTGTTTTTT. The chain employs TRBV6-6 and TRBJ2-2, with TRBD1 matching over 8 bases. The germline CDR1 and CDR2 sequences are MNHNY and SVGAGI (reference sequence). Trimming took 5 bases from V and 0 from J; bases not matched to a gene: 2. The CDR3 runs to 15 residues.

The V call is TRBV7-2, the J call TRBJ1-5, with 7 bases identical to TRBD1. Losses at the gene ends were 4 bases for V and 4 bases for J; bases not matched to a gene: 4. The CDR3 has 14 residues. Germline values: CDR1 SGHTA, CDR2 FQGNSA. In nucleotides, the CDR3 is TGTGCCAGCAGCTGGGACAGTTCGAATCAGCCCCAGCATTTT. This translates into CASSWDSSNQPQHF.

This clone has a handful of counts. This chain links TRBV6-1 with TRBJ2-1, with TRBD2 identical over 9 bases. V lost 3 bases and J lost 7; bases outside the gene matches: 13. Germline loops: CDR1 MNHNS, CDR2 SASEGT. This CDR3 is built from 17 residues. The CDR3 reads CASSDVVSSGAGNEQFF. The CDR3 DNA is TGTGCCAGCAGTGACGTGGTTTCTAGCGGGGCGGGGAATGAGCAGTTCTTC.